This T cell receptor beta chain was observed in a study of T cell responses to AZD1222 COVID-19 vaccine. Whole-study context: Some second doses came at about 4 weeks and others at about 12 weeks; these were pooled.

Study-wide results and caveats: Reports say nearly half of spike-specific TCRs go after unmutated variant regions. Females outnumbered males among donors, who were mostly white British; clonal diversity was possibly underestimated. Just a handful of AZD1222 recipients tested seropositive at baseline.

TCRdb keeps only in-frame clones here, not all; method: immunoSEQ multiplex PCR. The sample lists 110,000 to 150,000 clones, roughly 90% seen once, with about 5.9% in the top ten. V lost 10 bases and J lost 1; bases outside the gene matches: 8. CDR1 is KGHDR and CDR2 is SFDVKD in the germline V gene. The CDR3 has 14 amino acids. Note on this clone: Its cognate antigen is unknown.

The chain couples TRBV24-1 to TRBJ1-1; 7 nucleotides align to TRBD1. The source of this sequence is an adult in good health. The input for sequencing was peripheral blood, taken on day 0 of AZD1222 vaccination. Here the CDR3 DNA reads TGTGCCACGAGACAGGGAGCTTCGAACACTGAAGCTTTCTTT. The encoded protein is CATRQGASNTEAFF.